The rows below give T cell receptor beta chains drawn from one sample of a study of T cells after yellow fever vaccination. TCRdb analysed the 5' RACE reads with MiXCR anew, one entry per CDR3 protein. Among around 140,000 distinct CDR3 sequences listed, roughly 8% were seen once. Sequenced material: CD4+ T cells sorted from PBMCs, taken 5 days after the yellow fever booster vaccination. The receptors originated from a man in his thirties or forties who received the YFV17D yellow fever vaccine. The CDR3 runs from the conserved cysteine through the conserved F or W. Each record gives: clone size, V gene, D gene, J gene, CDR3 protein, CDR3 DNA. A D gene is named only where the DNA matches it firmly. Expanded clones are given a class, and other clones once, few, many or no size at all.

>few|TRBV7-2|-|TRBJ2-7
CASSLKGGLNYEQYF
TGTGCCAGCAGCTTAAAGGGCGGGTTGAACTACGAGCAGTACTTC
>many|TRBV9|TRBD2|TRBJ2-5
CASSDLRAGGLETQYF
TGTGCCAGCAGCGACCTTAGAGCGGGAGGGCTGGAGACCCAGTACTTC
>many|TRBV5-1|-|TRBJ2-7
CASSPEGGAGNYEQYF
TGCGCCAGCAGCCCGGAAGGGGGGGCAGGTAACTACGAGCAGTACTTC
>-|TRBV10-1|TRBD1|TRBJ1-3
CASRRHRGTGNTIYF
TGCGCCAGCAGACGACACAGGGGTACTGGAAACACCATATATTTT
>few|TRBV25-1|TRBD1|TRBJ1-3
CASSYLGTGRNTIYF
TGTGCCAGCAGTTACCTCGGGACAGGACGAAACACCATATATTTT
>many|TRBV23-1|-|TRBJ2-2
CASGRGGYTGELFF
TGCGCCAGCGGACGGGGCGGTTACACCGGGGAGCTGTTTTTT
>many|TRBV9|-|TRBJ1-3
CASSVGRFSGNTIYF
TGTGCCAGCAGCGTAGGACGTTTCTCTGGAAACACCATATATTTT
>few|TRBV20-1|-|TRBJ2-2
CSARLAPATGELFF
TGCAGTGCTAGACTGGCTCCGGCCACCGGGGAGCTGTTTTTT
>many|TRBV7-9|TRBD1|TRBJ2-1
CASRWDSPRSNEQFF
TGTGCCAGCAGGTGGGACAGCCCGAGGTCAAATGAGCAGTTCTTC
>many|TRBV10-3|-|TRBJ2-1
CAISEWNNNEQFF
TGTGCCATCAGTGAATGGAACAACAATGAGCAGTTCTTC
>-|TRBV6-5|-|TRBJ1-5
CASGGKGPQHF
TGTGCCAGCGGGGGCAAAGGGCCCCAGCATTTT
>many|TRBV7-2|-|TRBJ2-7
CASNLLGGYSSEQYF
TGTGCCAGCAACCTCCTCGGTGGCTACTCATCCGAGCAGTACTTC
>many|TRBV7-9|TRBD1|TRBJ2-3
CASSLGATGGADTQYF
TGTGCCAGCAGCTTAGGGGCGACAGGGGGCGCAGATACGCAGTATTTT
>many|TRBV28|-|TRBJ2-4
CASSTRLAKNIQYF
TGTGCCAGCAGTACCAGATTAGCCAAAAACATTCAGTACTTC
>-|TRBV20-1|TRBD2|TRBJ2-1
CCAPEAARGAYNEQFF
TGCTGTGCGCCCGAGGCGGCGCGGGGGGCCTACAATGAGCAGTTCTTC
>many|TRBV6-2/TRBV6-3|-|TRBJ2-3
CASSYSMAGRTDTQYF
TGTGCCAGCAGTTACTCGATGGCGGGCCGCACAGATACGCAGTATTTT
>many|TRBV5-6|TRBD1|TRBJ2-7
CASSGQGRYEQYF
TGTGCCAGCTCGGGACAGGGGCGCTACGAGCAGTACTTC
>many|TRBV6-5|TRBD2|TRBJ2-1
CASSYSTSGSRSYNEQFF
TGTGCCAGCAGTTACTCGACTAGCGGGAGTAGGTCCTACAATGAGCAGTTCTTC
>many|TRBV3-1|-|TRBJ2-3
CASSHHCESDTQYF
TGTGCCAGCAGCCATCACTGTGAGTCAGATACGCAGTATTTT
>many|TRBV6-2/TRBV6-3|TRBD1|TRBJ2-3
CASSYQRGQAPQYF
TGTGCCAGCAGTTATCAGAGGGGACAGGCTCCGCAGTATTTT
>many|TRBV20-1|-|TRBJ2-3
CSARRGNTDTQYF
TGCAGTGCTAGAAGGGGGAACACAGATACGCAGTATTTT
>few|TRBV6-2/TRBV6-3|-|TRBJ2-7
CASSGFAGAVSYEQYF
TGTGCCAGCAGTGGATTTGCAGGGGCGGTCTCCTACGAGCAGTACTTC
>many|TRBV9|-|TRBJ2-4
CASSAGPTNENIQYF
TGTGCCAGCAGCGCCGGCCCGACAAACGAAAACATTCAGTACTTC
>many|TRBV7-2|TRBD1|TRBJ2-3
CASSLDTGGGRTQYF
TGTGCCAGCAGCTTAGACACAGGGGGCGGGCGTACGCAGTATTTT
>many|TRBV18|TRBD2|TRBJ2-7
CASSPPTSGASYEQYF
TGTGCCAGCTCACCTCCGACTAGCGGGGCCTCCTACGAGCAGTACTTC
>many|TRBV5-5|-|TRBJ2-5
CASSGTGLGETQYF
TGTGCCAGCAGCGGTACAGGGTTAGGGGAGACCCAGTACTTC
>many|TRBV4-3|-|TRBJ1-1
CASSQQRLNTEAFF
TGCGCCAGCAGCCAACAGCGCTTGAACACTGAAGCTTTCTTT
>many|TRBV11-2|-|TRBJ2-7
CASSFSRGLTYEQYF
TGTGCCAGCAGCTTCAGCAGGGGATTAACCTACGAGCAGTACTTC
>many|TRBV2|-|TRBJ2-3
CATSVGSTDTQYF
TGTGCCACCTCAGTCGGGAGTACAGATACGCAGTATTTT
>many|TRBV29-1|TRBD2|TRBJ2-3
CSVRTSGTDTQYF
TGCAGCGTCAGGACTAGCGGCACAGATACGCAGTATTTT
>many|TRBV27|-|TRBJ1-2
CASTHKSGYTF
TGTGCCAGCACTCACAAGAGTGGCTACACCTTC
>many|TRBV28|-|TRBJ2-2
CASTEYGELFF
TGTGCCAGCACCGAATACGGGGAGCTGTTTTTT
>many|TRBV7-2|-|TRBJ1-6
CASSPAAGANSPLHF
TGTGCCAGCAGCCCAGCGGCAGGGGCCAATTCACCCCTCCACTTT
>many|TRBV10-1|-|TRBJ2-7
CASSSVQYF
TGCGCCAGCAGTAGCGTGCAGTACTTC
>many|TRBV4-3|-|TRBJ2-3
CASSQDWATGDTQYF
TGCGCCAGCAGCCAAGATTGGGCTACAGGGGATACGCAGTATTTT
>many|TRBV3-1|TRBD1|TRBJ2-2
CASSQDRTGGAYTGELFF
TGTGCCAGCAGCCAAGATCGGACAGGGGGCGCATACACCGGGGAGCTGTTTTTT
>many|TRBV7-9|TRBD1|TRBJ1-1
CASLPGLGTVMNTEAFF
TGTGCCAGCCTCCCGGGTCTAGGGACAGTAATGAACACTGAAGCTTTCTTT
>many|TRBV6-1|-|TRBJ1-4
CASSDSGGVEKLFF
TGTGCCAGCAGTGATTCAGGAGGGGTTGAAAAACTGTTTTTT
>-|TRBV3-1|-|TRBJ2-7
CASSQGTPEQYF
TGTGCCAGCAGCCAAGGTACTCCCGAGCAGTACTTC
>-|TRBV7-7|-|TRBJ2-3
CASSSSARANTQYF
TGTGCTAGCAGCTCCTCCGCACGCGCGAATACGCAGTATTTT
>many|TRBV18|TRBD2|TRBJ2-1
CASSPMASGYNEQFF
TGTGCCAGCTCACCAATGGCTAGCGGGTACAATGAGCAGTTCTTC
>many|TRBV7-2|TRBD1|TRBJ2-1
CASSYSGGEREQFF
TGTGCCAGCAGCTACTCAGGGGGTGAGAGGGAGCAGTTCTTC
>few|TRBV6-5|-|TRBJ2-3
CASSYSGGRTDTQYF
TGTGCCAGCAGTTACTCGGGCGGACGCACAGATACGCAGTATTTT
>many|TRBV7-2|TRBD1|TRBJ1-5
CASTLGQNQPQHF
TGTGCCAGCACCTTGGGACAGAATCAGCCCCAGCATTTT
>many|TRBV20-1|TRBD2|TRBJ2-7
CSTSSGSGEQYF
TGCAGTACCTCTAGCGGGAGTGGGGAGCAGTACTTC
>many|TRBV28|TRBD1|TRBJ2-7
CASRPGQNYEQYF
TGTGCCAGCAGGCCGGGACAGAACTACGAGCAGTACTTC
>-|TRBV7-2|-|TRBJ2-5
CASSKNSQGFGTQYF
TGTGCCAGCAGCAAAAATAGCCAGGGGTTCGGGACCCAGTACTTC
>many|TRBV19|TRBD2|TRBJ2-1
CASSSDGAGAYNEQFF
TGTGCCAGTAGTAGCGATGGAGCGGGAGCCTACAATGAGCAGTTCTTC
>many|TRBV5-4|TRBD2|TRBJ2-3
CASSLTGLASDTQYF
TGTGCCAGCAGCTTGACAGGACTAGCGTCAGATACGCAGTATTTT
>many|TRBV6-5|-|TRBJ2-3
CASSYSVGGDTQYF
TGTGCCAGCAGTTACTCGGTTGGGGGAGATACGCAGTATTTT
>-|TRBV3-1|-|TRBJ1-2
CASSQVGGEAGYTF
TGTGCCAGCAGCCAAGTCGGGGGTGAGGCTGGCTACACCTTC
>many|TRBV27|TRBD1|TRBJ2-2
CASSLFRTGQTGELFF
TGTGCCAGCAGTCTGTTTCGGACAGGGCAGACCGGGGAGCTGTTTTTT
>many|TRBV5-1|-|TRBJ2-7
CASSLVDSTYEQYF
TGCGCCAGCAGCTTGGTAGACTCTACCTACGAGCAGTACTTC
>many|TRBV24-1|-|TRBJ2-1
CATSDFQGSTYNEQFF
TGTGCCACCAGTGATTTCCAGGGCTCGACCTACAATGAGCAGTTCTTC